Each of the 28 T cell receptor beta chains below was sequenced from the same sample in a study of early T cells in non-severe SARS-CoV-2 infection. TCRdb re-called the 5' RACE reads with MiXCR, one entry per CDR3 protein. The sample carries under 85,000 distinct CDR3 sequences, roughly 15% recorded once. The sequencing used whole blood, collected at baseline. These receptors all stem from an adult who was a healthcare worker with PCR-confirmed SARS-CoV-2 infection or an uninfected control (not recorded which).

V usage is TRBV7-8 and J usage is TRBJ2-1; 8 bases line up with TRBD1. The CDR3 consists of 15 residues. Germline V gives CDR1 SGHVS, CDR2 FQNEAQ. Trimming cost V 2 bases and J 6 bases; bases outside gene matches: 6. This chain's CDR3 is CASSLWQGALNEQFF. The CDR3 DNA reads TGTGCCAGCAGCTTATGGCAGGGGGCCCTCAATGAGCAGTTCTTC.

The chain joins TRBV20-1 to TRBJ2-3; the D is unclear. Per the germline V gene, CDR1 is DFQATT and CDR2 is SNEGSKA (reference sequence). Between the trimmed V and J ends, which lost 2 bases and 6 bases, there was a span of 6 bases. This CDR3 region has 11 residues. CDR3 region: CSARIPDTQYF. The CDR3 DNA follows: TGCAGTGCTAGAATCCCGGATACGCAGTATTTT.

This clonotype was counted at least ten times. This sequence joins TRBV2 and TRBJ2-1; 11 positions agree with TRBD2. The CDR3 has 18 residues. From germline, CDR1 is SNHLY and CDR2 FYNNEI. The V and J ends lost 2 bases and 4 bases, in that order; junction bases with no gene match: 10. In DNA, the CDR3 is TGTGCCAGCAGTGAAAGACTAGCGGGGCCTAATGGGTACAATGAGCAGTTCTTC. Its protein product is CASSERLAGPNGYNEQFF.

This clonotype appeared many times. One junction end disagrees with the germline gene, perhaps due to a read error. This sequence joins TRBV4-1 and TRBJ2-3; 8 bases map to TRBD2. The CDR3 extends over 15 amino acids. Looked up from germline, CDR1 is MGHRA and CDR2 is YSYEKL. CDR3 DNA sequence: TGCGCCAGCAACCAAGCGGGAGTGGCGGCAGATACGCAGTATTTT. This gives the protein CASNQAGVAADTQYF.

This clonotype was counted only a few times. The CDR3 is CASSPGAGGTEAFF. As DNA, the CDR3 is TGTGCCAGCAGCCCGGGAGCGGGGGGCACTGAAGCTTTCTTT. The chain combines TRBV4-2 with TRBJ1-1; D perhaps matches TRBD1 (5 bases). V was shortened by 4 bases and J by 4 bases, with 13 bases between the two germline ends. This CDR3 region has 14 residues. CDR1 LGHNA and CDR2 YNFKEQ come from the germline V gene.

The table lists this clonotype with a few counts. The chain employs TRBV28 and TRBJ2-7; 8 bases map to TRBD2. CDR1 and CDR2 (germline): MDHEN, SYDVKM. V was pared by 6 bases and J by 2 bases, with 6 bases of the junction left unmatched. The CDR3 runs to 14 residues. CDR3 coding DNA: TGTGCCAGCAGGCGGACTAGCAACCCCTACGAGCAGTACTTC. Its protein product is CASRRTSNPYEQYF.

This clonotype turned up a few times. The V call is TRBV11-2, the J call TRBJ1-1; maybe TRBD1 (6 bases). The CDR3 has 15 residues. Germline V gene sequence: CDR1 SGHAT, CDR2 FQNNGV. Trimming cost V 6 bases and J 0 bases, with 14 bases left between them. The CDR3 spells CASSLTGQMNTEAFF. The CDR3 DNA sequence: TGTGCCAGCAGTCTTACCGGACAGATGAACACTGAAGCTTTCTTT. The full variable domain, completed using reference TRBV11-2 and TRBJ1-1, is EAGVAQSPRYKIIEKRQSVAFWCNPISGHATLYWYQQILGQGPKLLIQFQNNGVVDDSQLPKDRFSAERLKGVDSTLKIQPAKLEDSAVYLCASSLTGQMNTEAFFGQGTRLTVV.

In its sample, this clonotype was seen a few times. This sequence joins TRBV28 and TRBJ2-1; no definite D call. Trimming removed 3 bases from V and 8 bases from J, with 8 bases in between. Per germline, CDR1 MDHEN and CDR2 SYDVKM. This CDR3 has 12 residues. The CDR3 sequence is CASSLARYEQFF. For the CDR3, the DNA is TGTGCCAGCAGTTTGGCGAGGTATGAGCAGTTCTTC.

The genes are TRBV5-4 and TRBJ2-3, with 9 bases matching TRBD2. Germline V gene data show CDR1 as SGHNT and CDR2 as YYREEE (reference sequence). The ends lost 0 bases at V and 3 bases at J; junction bases unmatched: 11. This CDR3 has 18 amino acids. The CDR3 protein is CASSLVWIAGEGTDTQYF. CDR3 DNA sequence: TGTGCCAGCAGCTTGGTTTGGATAGCGGGAGAGGGAACAGATACGCAGTATTTT.

Comment on this clonotype: The CDR3 does not close with the conserved phenylalanine or tryptophan, likely indicating a read error. No DNA is shown, since the ends of the CDR3 on it are uncertain; the CDR3 is the one TCRdb lists. The chain recombines TRBV10-1 with TRBJ2-1; the table gives TRBD2 as D, unverified against the DNA. Germline V gene data show CDR1 as WNHNN and CDR2 as SYGVQD (reference sequence). The CDR3 comprises 12 residues, both ends counted. The CDR3 is CASLRRTSDEGL.

The V call is TRBV4-1, the J call TRBJ1-3; 7 positions match TRBD1. There are 15 residues in the CDR3. Germline CDR1 is MGHRA and CDR2 is YSYEKL. V dropped 5 bases and J dropped 4; count of bases not matched to a gene: 8. For the CDR3, the DNA is TGCGCCAGCAGCATCCTCCGGGACAGAGGAAACACCATATATTTT. Protein product: CASSILRDRGNTIYF.

This clonotype has ten or more counts. The gene calls are TRBV12-3 or TRBV12-4 and TRBJ2-7; D possibly corresponds to TRBD1 (6 bases). This CDR3 has 13 residues. V was shortened by 6 bases and J by 2 bases, with 11 bases between the two germline ends. CDR3 amino acids: CASRSTGTYEQYF. The CDR3 coding sequence is TGTGCCAGCAGATCGACAGGCACCTACGAGCAGTACTTC.

This clonotype was counted ten times or more. The chain employs TRBV3-1 and TRBJ2-3, with 9 positions matching TRBD1. This CDR3 has 17 amino acids. With 3 bases clipped from V and 5 bases from J, the junction kept 12 bases outside the gene matches. The V gene's germline CDR1 is LGHDT and CDR2 YNNKEL (reference sequence). CDR3 sequence (DNA): TGTGCCAGCAGCCATTACCGGGGGACAGGGAATATAGATACGCAGTATTTT. This sequence encodes CASSHYRGTGNIDTQYF.

This clonotype was counted only a few times. The V gene is TRBV29-1, the J gene TRBJ1-2, with TRBD1 matching over 7 bases. CDR3 length: 13 residues. Germline V gives CDR1 SQVTM, CDR2 ANQGSEA. CDR3 sequence (DNA): TGCAGTTCACCCAGGCAGGGGGGCTATGGCTACACCTTC. It specifies CSSPRQGGYGYTF.

The rearrangement links TRBV20-1 to TRBJ2-3; 9 nucleotides agree with TRBD2. The germline CDR1 and CDR2 sequences are DFQATT and SNEGSKA (reference sequence). There are 17 residues in the CDR3. V was pared by 2 bases and J by 0 bases, with 9 bases of the junction left unmatched. The CDR3: CSARTAGLAPSTDTQYF. The CDR3 coding sequence is TGCAGTGCTAGAACAGCCGGACTAGCGCCGAGCACAGATACGCAGTATTTT.

V gene TRBV18 combines with J gene TRBJ2-1; no clear D. Germline V gene sequence: CDR1 KGHSH, CDR2 LQKENI. This CDR3 spans 13 amino acids. V gave up 3 bases and J gave up 7 bases, with 10 bases separating them. CDR3 sequence: CASSPPLGNEQFF. The CDR3 coding sequence is TGTGCCAGCTCACCGCCGCTCGGTAATGAGCAGTTCTTC.

J is TRBJ2-3 and V is TRBV27; D unclear. Germline-derived CDR1 and CDR2 are MNHEY and SMNVEV (reference sequence). This CDR3 contains 12 residues. Trimming left V 3 bases short and J 5 bases short, with 6 bases between. As DNA, the CDR3 is TGTGCCAGCAGTTTTGGGCAAGATACGCAGTATTTT. This translates into CASSFGQDTQYF.

In its sample, this clonotype was seen a few times. V and J are TRBV7-3 and TRBJ2-1; 10 bases map to TRBD2. This CDR3 is 21 amino acids long. Trimming at V came to 1 base and at J to 7 bases, leaving 22 bases not matched to a gene. The germline gives CDR1 SGHTA, CDR2 FQGTGA. This chain's CDR3 is CASSLNPDRRWGLARENEQFF. In DNA form, the CDR3 reads TGTGCCAGCAGCTTAAACCCGGACAGGCGTTGGGGACTAGCGAGAGAAAATGAGCAGTTCTTC.

The chain recombines TRBV20-1 with TRBJ1-4; 11 positions match TRBD1. With 6 bases clipped from V and 8 bases from J, the junction kept 5 bases outside the gene matches. Per the germline V gene, CDR1 is DFQATT and CDR2 is SNEGSKA (reference sequence). This CDR3 has 13 amino acids. Written as DNA, the CDR3 is TGCAGTGCCGAGGGACAGGGGGACGAAAAACTGTTTTTT. Translation gives CSAEGQGDEKLFF.

This clonotype has ten or more counts. The chain joins TRBV20-1 to TRBJ2-3; 7 nucleotides align to TRBD2. V lost 3 bases, J lost 5 bases, and 14 bases stayed unmatched. Per germline, CDR1 DFQATT and CDR2 SNEGSKA (reference sequence). This CDR3 contains 16 residues. This CDR3 is CSARGGSGNPGDTQYF. The CDR3, as DNA: TGCAGTGCTAGGGGGGGAAGCGGGAACCCGGGAGATACGCAGTATTTT.

The chain employs TRBV11-2 and TRBJ2-4, with D perhaps being TRBD1 or TRBD2 (5 bases each). Germline V gene sequence: CDR1 SGHAT, CDR2 FQNNGV. Trimming shortened V by 6 bases and J by 8 bases, and 11 bases separated the two germline ends. The CDR3 contains 12 residues. The CDR3 DNA follows: TGTGCCAGCAGTTTGGGGGATGACATTCAGTACTTC. Amino acid sequence: CASSLGDDIQYF.

This CDR3 is CASSLTGGAYEQYF. CDR3 bases: TGTGCCAGCAGTCTGACGGGGGGTGCCTACGAGCAGTACTTC. The chain links TRBV28 to TRBJ2-7, with 7 nucleotides matching TRBD2. This CDR3 is 14 amino acids long. V shed 5 bases, J shed 2 bases, and the junction held 6 bases outside the gene matches. From germline, CDR1 is MDHEN and CDR2 SYDVKM.

This clonotype has more than one count but fewer than ten. The chain is built from TRBV9 and TRBJ2-2; D not resolved. The CDR3 loop spans 17 amino acids. The ends were cut back, 3 bases at V and 1 base at J, with 16 bases in the middle. Germline V gene lookup returns CDR1 SGDLS and CDR2 YYNGEE. The CDR3, as DNA: TGTGCCAGCAGCGGTAGATCGGGCGGCTTGAACACCGGGGAGCTGTTTTTT. It is translated as CASSGRSGGLNTGELFF.

The chain is built from TRBV7-9 and TRBJ2-2; TRBD1 matches at 7 bases. The junction had 12 bases not matched to a gene; V was cut back by 4 bases and J by 4 bases. Germline CDR1 reads SEHNR; CDR2 reads FQNEAQ (reference sequence). The CDR3 is 17 residues long. Here the CDR3 DNA reads TGTGCCAGCAGCTCAGGTTGGGCGACAGGGACCACCGGGGAGCTGTTTTTT. Protein: CASSSGWATGTTGELFF.

This clonotype was seen a handful of times. The gene calls are TRBV11-2 and TRBJ2-7; no definite D call. Germline CDR1 reads SGHAT; CDR2 reads FQNNGV. The CDR3 contains 13 residues. V was shortened by 5 bases and J by 3 bases, with 11 bases between the two germline ends. The CDR3 sequence: CASSLGPRYEQYF. The DNA for the CDR3 is TGTGCCAGCAGCCTAGGACCCCGCTACGAGCAGTACTTC.

This clonotype was detected only a few times. The chain employs TRBV12-3 or TRBV12-4 and TRBJ2-7, with D perhaps TRBD2 (6 bases). Trimming stripped 2 bases from V and 0 bases from J, with 8 bases between. The CDR3 is 14 amino acids. CDR3 bases: TGTGCCAGCAGTTTAATGACTAGCTCCTACGAGCAGTACTTC. Protein product: CASSLMTSSYEQYF.

The chain carries TRBV7-6 and TRBJ2-3; TRBD2 might be the D (6 bases). V dropped 0 bases and J dropped 2 bases, with 9 bases sitting between them. Germline values: CDR1 SGHVS, CDR2 FNYEAQ. The CDR3 has 15 residues. CDR3 in amino acids: CASSLAGGYTDTQYF. DNA for the CDR3: TGTGCCAGCAGCTTAGCGGGAGGTTACACAGATACGCAGTATTTT.

This clonotype was counted at least ten times. The chain uses TRBV28 and TRBJ1-5, with D possibly matching TRBD1 (5 bases). CDR3 length: 15 amino acids. Germline CDR1 reads MDHEN; CDR2 reads SYDVKM. Trimming pared 3 bases from V and 4 bases from J, leaving 13 bases between. CDR3 nucleotide sequence: TGTGCCAGCAGTTTTTCTGGGGCTAATAATCAGCCCCAGCATTTT. Its protein is CASSFSGANNQPQHF.